The sequence of this T cell receptor beta chain was determined in a study of patients and donors after allogeneic stem cell transplantation. The CDR3 sequence is 15 residues long. Trimming removed 0 bases from V and 3 bases from J; junction bases left unmatched: 4. One entry per CDR3 protein results from TCRdb running MiXCR on the RT-PCR reads. The sample has about a million distinct CDR3 sequences; roughly 18% are singletons. At least ten counts were recorded for this clonotype. V usage is TRBV12-3 or TRBV12-4 and J usage is TRBJ1-1; 7 bases match TRBD1. The sequencing sample was made of blood, either unsorted or a sorted T cell fraction (not recorded which). The sequence was collected from a human donor who was either an allogeneic HSCT recipient or a stem cell or donor lymphocyte infusion donor (not recorded which). It is not recorded whose cells these are; they may come from a transplant donor. CDR3 loop: CASSLADREDTEAFF. The CDR3 bases are TGTGCCAGCAGTTTAGCCGACAGGGAGGACACTGAAGCTTTCTTT.